This TCR beta chain came from a study of siplizumab effects on memory and regulatory T cells. Here immunoSEQ multiplex PCR was the method, and the copy in TCRdb shows in-frame clones only, minus some. The sample yields about 100,000 clones, about 93% seen once. There are 15 residues in the CDR3. Trimming stripped 6 bases from V and 1 base from J, with 15 bases between. Germline V gene data show CDR1 as LNHDA and CDR2 as SQIVND (reference sequence). The material sequenced was CD4+ T cells sorted from blood. The V and J genes are TRBV19 and TRBJ1-1, with D maybe TRBD1 (5 bases). The TCR was taken from a human donor in good health. CDR3 nucleotides: TGTGCCAGTAGGGATACGGGACGGACGAACACTGAAGCTTTCTTT. Amino acid sequence: CASRDTGRTNTEAFF.